The rows below give T cell receptor beta chains drawn from one sample of a study of response to subunit inactivated influenza vaccine. TCRdb reprocessed the RT-PCR reads via MiXCR and lists one record per CDR3 protein. The sample holds roughly 650,000 distinct CDR3 sequences, around 14% seen once. The sequencing here drew on PBMCs from blood, taken about 11 days after vaccination. These receptor sequences come from a man in his forties or fifties who received an inactivated influenza vaccine. Both conserved end residues are part of each CDR3. D genes are given only for firm matches. A row's size may be missing; if present it is once, few, many or a size class.

D: TRBD2; V: TRBV4-3; size: few; J: TRBJ2-1; length: 14; CDR3: CASSLLASGSEQFF; DNA: TGCGCCAGCAGTCTCCTGGCTAGCGGGAGCGAGCAGTTCTTC
D: .; V: TRBV12-3/TRBV12-4; size: .; J: TRBJ2-2; length: 14; CDR3: CASSPGYDTGELFF; DNA: TGTGCCAGCAGTCCGGGCTACGACACCGGGGAGCTGTTTTTT
D: .; V: TRBV10-3; size: few; J: TRBJ2-3; length: 14; CDR3: CATRDGDPWDTQYF; DNA: TGTGCCACCCGGGACGGTGACCCTTGGGATACGCAGTATTTT
D: .; V: TRBV6-1; size: .; J: TRBJ1-5; length: 9; CDR3: CGEDQPQHF; DNA: TGTGGGGAAGATCAGCCCCAGCATTTT
D: .; V: TRBV5-1; size: .; J: TRBJ2-5; length: 15; CDR3: CASSPGTRSQETQYF; DNA: TGCGCCAGCAGCCCAGGGACACGGAGCCAAGAGACCCAGTACTTC
D: TRBD1; V: TRBV5-1; size: .; J: TRBJ2-7; length: 13; CDR3: CASGQGAAYEQYF; DNA: TGCGCCAGCGGCCAGGGGGCCGCCTACGAGCAGTACTTC
D: .; V: TRBV2; size: few; J: TRBJ1-1; length: 14; CDR3: CASSGSGGLAEAFF; DNA: TGTGCCAGCAGTGGGAGCGGGGGGCTCGCTGAAGCTTTCTTT
D: TRBD2; V: TRBV10-3; size: .; J: TRBJ2-2; length: 13; CDR3: CAITSGGTGELFF; DNA: TGTGCCATCACCTCGGGGGGTACCGGGGAGCTGTTTTTT
D: TRBD2; V: TRBV4-3; size: few; J: TRBJ2-7; length: 15; CDR3: CASSLGLAGLNEQYF; DNA: TGCGCCAGCAGCCTGGGACTAGCGGGCCTAAACGAGCAGTACTTC
D: TRBD1; V: TRBV5-1; size: .; J: TRBJ2-5; length: 16; CDR3: CASSVAGTGLRETQYF; DNA: TGCGCCAGCAGCGTGGCCGGGACAGGGCTTAGGGAGACCCAGTACTTC
D: .; V: TRBV7-2; size: few; J: TRBJ2-4; length: 16; CDR3: CASSLVGMESKNIQYF; DNA: TGTGCCAGCAGCTTAGTTGGAATGGAATCCAAAAACATTCAGTACTTC
D: TRBD1; V: TRBV6-2/TRBV6-3; size: .; J: TRBJ2-5; length: 13; CDR3: CACSWGQGETQYF; DNA: TGTGCCTGCAGTTGGGGACAGGGCGAGACCCAGTACTTC
D: TRBD1; V: TRBV20-1; size: few; J: TRBJ2-3; length: 15; CDR3: CSAWTGPRGTDTQYF; DNA: TGCAGTGCCTGGACAGGACCCCGTGGCACAGATACGCAGTATTTT
D: .; V: TRBV29-1; size: .; J: TRBJ2-6; length: 13; CDR3: CSVHVLGANVLTF; DNA: TGCAGCGTTCATGTTCTGGGGGCCAACGTCCTGACTTTC
D: .; V: TRBV4-3; size: .; J: TRBJ1-5; length: 15; CDR3: CASSQDSNPDQPQHF; DNA: TGCGCCAGCAGCCAAGATTCGAACCCTGATCAGCCCCAGCATTTT
D: TRBD1; V: TRBV6-5; size: few; J: TRBJ2-2; length: 17; CDR3: CASSYSNPGGAGGELFF; DNA: TGTGCCAGCAGTTACTCGAATCCAGGGGGCGCGGGCGGGGAGCTGTTTTTT
D: .; V: TRBV28; size: .; J: TRBJ2-7; length: 14; CDR3: CASSPSGTAYEQYF; DNA: TGTGCCAGCAGTCCCTCGGGTACCGCCTACGAGCAGTACTTC
D: TRBD2; V: TRBV10-3; size: .; J: TRBJ2-2; length: 14; CDR3: CAISGRADTGELFF; DNA: TGTGCCATCAGCGGGAGGGCAGACACCGGGGAGCTGTTTTTT
D: .; V: TRBV10-3; size: .; J: TRBJ2-5; length: 15; CDR3: CAISDGYTNSETQYF; DNA: TGTGCCATCAGTGACGGCTACACCAACTCGGAGACCCAGTACTTC
D: .; V: TRBV4-3; size: few; J: TRBJ2-7; length: 15; CDR3: CASSQETLGTYEQYF; DNA: TGCGCCAGCAGCCAAGAAACGCTGGGGACCTACGAGCAGTACTTC
D: .; V: TRBV24-1; size: .; J: TRBJ2-1; length: 14; CDR3: CATSDPGLNNEQFF; DNA: TGTGCCACCAGTGACCCGGGACTCAACAATGAGCAGTTCTTC
D: TRBD1; V: TRBV6-2/TRBV6-3; size: .; J: TRBJ1-2; length: 15; CDR3: CASSYTGGGMDGYTF; DNA: TGTGCCAGCAGTTACACAGGGGGCGGAATGGACGGCTACACCTTC
D: TRBD2; V: TRBV11-1; size: .; J: TRBJ2-3; length: 19; CDR3: CASSSGLAGGHQFGDTQYF; DNA: TGTGCCAGCAGCTCCGGACTAGCGGGAGGGCATCAGTTTGGAGATACGCAGTATTTT
D: .; V: TRBV4-1; size: many; J: TRBJ1-5; length: 19; CDR3: CASSQDQLLTGGGDQPQHF; DNA: TGCGCCAGCAGCCAAGATCAGTTGCTTACCGGAGGGGGTGACCAGCCCCAGCATTTT
D: .; V: TRBV5-4; size: .; J: TRBJ1-6; length: 15; CDR3: CASSLSSQTNSPLHF; DNA: TGTGCCAGCAGCTTGTCTTCCCAGACTAATTCACCCCTCCACTTT
D: .; V: TRBV5-1; size: .; J: TRBJ1-6; length: 14; CDR3: CASSLSQGDSPLHF; DNA: TGCGCCAGCAGCTTGAGTCAGGGAGATTCACCCCTCCACTTT
D: .; V: TRBV3-1; size: few; J: TRBJ2-7; length: 16; CDR3: CASSQDPVSWAYEQYF; DNA: TGTGCCAGCAGCCAAGATCCCGTATCCTGGGCCTACGAGCAGTACTTC
D: .; V: TRBV6-5; size: few; J: TRBJ2-5; length: 18; CDR3: CASSYVPYMETLQETQYF; DNA: TGTGCCAGCAGTTACGTCCCGTACATGGAAACCCTCCAAGAGACCCAGTACTTC
D: .; V: TRBV3-1; size: .; J: TRBJ2-1; length: 14; CDR3: CASSPGWASNEQFF; DNA: TGTGCCAGCAGCCCTGGGTGGGCCTCCAATGAGCAGTTCTTC
D: .; V: TRBV6-1; size: .; J: TRBJ2-7; length: 14; CDR3: CASSDAGTTYEQYF; DNA: TGTGCCAGCAGTGATGCGGGAACCACCTACGAGCAGTACTTC
D: TRBD1; V: TRBV28; size: many; J: TRBJ1-4; length: 14; CDR3: CASATGVIGEKLFF; DNA: TGTGCCAGCGCAACAGGGGTTATAGGTGAAAAACTGTTTTTT
D: TRBD1; V: TRBV7-2; size: .; J: TRBJ2-3; length: 14; CDR3: CASSGTGEWYTQYF; DNA: TGTGCCAGCAGCGGGACAGGGGAGTGGTATACGCAGTATTTT
D: .; V: TRBV20-1; size: .; J: TRBJ2-1; length: 13; CDR3: CSASFPGTNEQFF; DNA: TGCAGTGCTAGTTTCCCGGGGACAAATGAGCAGTTCTTC
D: .; V: TRBV9; size: .; J: TRBJ1-1; length: 14; CDR3: CASSVVGEGTEAFF; DNA: TGTGCCAGCAGCGTAGTAGGGGAAGGGACTGAAGCTTTCTTT
D: TRBD2; V: TRBV7-9; size: .; J: TRBJ2-1; length: 15; CDR3: CASSIQRERLNEQFF; DNA: TGTGCCAGCAGCATTCAGCGGGAGCGGCTCAATGAGCAGTTCTTC
D: .; V: TRBV6-2/TRBV6-3; size: .; J: TRBJ2-7; length: 15; CDR3: CASSTPTGRIYEQYF; DNA: TGTGCCAGCAGTACACCGACTGGGAGGATCTACGAGCAGTACTTC
D: .; V: TRBV6-2/TRBV6-3; size: .; J: TRBJ1-1; length: 16; CDR3: CASSYRSAHPRPAAFF; DNA: TGTGCCAGCAGTTACCGGTCGGCCCATCCCAGACCGGCGGCTTTCTTT
D: .; V: TRBV20-1; size: few; J: TRBJ1-5; length: 15; CDR3: CSARGRSGSNQPQHF; DNA: TGCAGTGCTAGAGGTAGAAGCGGAAGCAATCAGCCCCAGCATTTT
D: TRBD1; V: TRBV2; size: few; J: TRBJ1-2; length: 15; CDR3: CASSESGDRVTGYTF; DNA: TGTGCCAGCAGTGAATCGGGGGACAGGGTTACTGGCTACACCTTC
D: TRBD1; V: TRBV7-2; size: .; J: TRBJ1-6; length: 16; CDR3: CASSDRDRLINSPLHF; DNA: TGTGCCAGCAGCGACCGGGACAGGCTGATTAATTCACCCCTCCACTTT
D: .; V: TRBV20-1; size: once; J: TRBJ2-2; length: 13; CDR3: CSARVTNTGELFF; DNA: TGCAGTGCTAGAGTAACGAACACCGGGGAGCTGTTTTTT
D: .; V: TRBV29-1; size: few; J: TRBJ2-7; length: 15; CDR3: CSVESGTEIFHEQYF; DNA: TGCAGCGTTGAAAGCGGCACGGAGATATTCCACGAGCAGTACTTC
D: .; V: TRBV6-2/TRBV6-3; size: few; J: TRBJ1-1; length: 12; CDR3: CASSPGQRGAFF; DNA: TGTGCCAGTTCGCCAGGACAGCGCGGAGCTTTCTTT
D: .; V: TRBV6-1; size: many; J: TRBJ2-1; length: 15; CDR3: CASSPEGLRVNEQFF; DNA: TGTGCCAGCAGCCCCGAGGGTCTCAGGGTCAATGAGCAGTTCTTC
D: .; V: TRBV7-2; size: many; J: TRBJ2-1; length: 15; CDR3: CASSIRDSSNNEQFF; DNA: TGTGCCAGCAGCATACGGGACTCCTCGAACAATGAGCAGTTCTTC
D: TRBD1; V: TRBV6-5; size: few; J: TRBJ2-7; length: 15; CDR3: CASSSPSGTGVSKYF; DNA: TGTGCCAGCAGTTCCCCTTCTGGGACAGGGGTTTCGAAGTACTTC
D: .; V: TRBV7-2; size: .; J: TRBJ1-5; length: 15; CDR3: CASSLVVGGNQPQHF; DNA: TGTGCCAGCAGCTTAGTTGTAGGGGGCAATCAGCCCCAGCATTTT
D: .; V: TRBV24-1; size: many; J: TRBJ2-3; length: 16; CDR3: CATSDLPGWDTDTQYF; DNA: TGTGCCACCAGTGATTTGCCAGGATGGGACACAGATACGCAGTATTTT